Listed below are T cell receptor beta chains from one sample, sequenced in a study of identical twins. TCRdb reprocessed the 5' RACE reads via MiXCR and lists one record per CDR3 protein. The sample includes around 490,000 distinct CDR3 sequences, 20% to 25% of them seen just once. Separately, the same data were catalogued under a study of yellow fever vaccine responses in identical twins.

The specimen was CD4+ T cells sorted from blood. The receptors were sampled from a woman under 30 in good health. CDR3s include the opening cysteine and the closing phenylalanine or tryptophan. A D gene is named only where the DNA matches it firmly. Not all rows give a size; the values are once, few, many and, for expanded clones, a class.

clone size: few
D gene: TRBD2
V gene: TRBV12-3/TRBV12-4
J gene: TRBJ2-1
CDR3 DNA: TGTGCCAGCAGTTTGTATCCTAGCGGGATCAATGAGCAGTTCTTC
CDR3 protein: CASSLYPSGINEQFF

clone size: few
D gene: TRBD2
V gene: TRBV7-6
J gene: TRBJ2-7
CDR3 DNA: TGTGCCAGCAGCTTGGGCAGCGGGAGAGGATACGAGCAGTACTTC
CDR3 protein: CASSLGSGRGYEQYF

clone size: few
D gene: NA
V gene: TRBV5-5
J gene: TRBJ1-3
CDR3 DNA: TGTGCCAGCAGCCGTGACGCGAGCTCTGGAAACACCATATATTTT
CDR3 protein: CASSRDASSGNTIYF

clone size: few
D gene: NA
V gene: TRBV12-3/TRBV12-4
J gene: TRBJ2-1
CDR3 DNA: TGTGCCAGCAGTTTAGAAAACTCGGGCAATGAGCAGTTCTTC
CDR3 protein: CASSLENSGNEQFF

clone size: few
D gene: TRBD2
V gene: TRBV5-6
J gene: TRBJ2-3
CDR3 DNA: TGTGCCAGCAGTTTACTAGCGTGGGGCACAGATACGCAGTATTTT
CDR3 protein: CASSLLAWGTDTQYF

clone size: few
D gene: NA
V gene: TRBV6-6
J gene: TRBJ1-2
CDR3 DNA: TGTGCCAGCAGTTTTCCGGGGGGCAACGGCTACACCTTC
CDR3 protein: CASSFPGGNGYTF

clone size: NA
D gene: TRBD2
V gene: TRBV5-1
J gene: TRBJ2-2
CDR3 DNA: TGCGCCAGCAGCTTCATTGCGGGGGCCGGGGAGCTGTTTTTT
CDR3 protein: CASSFIAGAGELFF

clone size: few
D gene: NA
V gene: TRBV7-6
J gene: TRBJ2-3
CDR3 DNA: TGTGCCAGCAGCTCTGGACCTCACTTAGGACGCACAGATACGCAGTATTTT
CDR3 protein: CASSSGPHLGRTDTQYF

clone size: NA
D gene: NA
V gene: TRBV10-3
J gene: TRBJ1-1
CDR3 DNA: TGTGTCACGCTCGGACACGGGAACACTGAAGCTTTCTTT
CDR3 protein: CVTLGHGNTEAFF

clone size: NA
D gene: TRBD2
V gene: TRBV2
J gene: TRBJ2-3
CDR3 DNA: TGTGCCAGCAAGAGAGTGCGAGGCGTAGCGGGAGTAGGCACAGATACGCAGTATTTT
CDR3 protein: CASKRVRGVAGVGTDTQYF

clone size: few
D gene: TRBD1
V gene: TRBV12-3/TRBV12-4
J gene: TRBJ1-1
CDR3 DNA: TGTGCCAGCAGTTTGGGGGACAGGGTATCAGAAGCTTTCTTT
CDR3 protein: CASSLGDRVSEAFF

clone size: few
D gene: NA
V gene: TRBV24-1
J gene: TRBJ2-2
CDR3 DNA: TGTGCCACCAGTGCGGCCGGGAGAGGTACCGGGGAGCTGTTTTTT
CDR3 protein: CATSAAGRGTGELFF

clone size: many
D gene: TRBD1
V gene: TRBV12-3/TRBV12-4
J gene: TRBJ1-2
CDR3 DNA: TGTGCCAGCAGTCACCGGACAGGATACTACACCTTC
CDR3 protein: CASSHRTGYYTF

clone size: NA
D gene: TRBD1
V gene: TRBV10-3
J gene: TRBJ1-2
CDR3 DNA: TGTGCCATCAGTGATCAAGGACAGGCGGCGCTCTATGGCTACACCTTC
CDR3 protein: CAISDQGQAALYGYTF

clone size: few
D gene: NA
V gene: TRBV7-9
J gene: TRBJ1-2
CDR3 DNA: TGTGCCAGCAGCTACGCAGGGGTAGGCTATGGCTACACCTTC
CDR3 protein: CASSYAGVGYGYTF

clone size: NA
D gene: TRBD1
V gene: TRBV20-1
J gene: TRBJ2-1
CDR3 DNA: TGCAGTGCTGGGACAGGAAATCATGAGCAGTTCTTC
CDR3 protein: CSAGTGNHEQFF

clone size: few
D gene: NA
V gene: TRBV20-1
J gene: TRBJ2-2
CDR3 DNA: TGCAGTGCTAGAGGTGTGGCTATACTAGGACAAAACACCGGGGAGCTGTTTTTT
CDR3 protein: CSARGVAILGQNTGELFF

clone size: few
D gene: TRBD1
V gene: TRBV15
J gene: TRBJ2-7
CDR3 DNA: TGTGCCACCAGCCCTCAGGGGGCCTACGAGCAGTACTTC
CDR3 protein: CATSPQGAYEQYF

clone size: NA
D gene: NA
V gene: TRBV21-1
J gene: TRBJ2-7
CDR3 DNA: TGTGCCAGCAGCAAAGGACAGGGGTACGAGCAGTACTTC
CDR3 protein: CASSKGQGYEQYF

clone size: once
D gene: TRBD1
V gene: TRBV5-1
J gene: TRBJ2-1
CDR3 DNA: TGCGCCAGCAGCTTGATCCGACAGGGATCGAACAATGAGCAGTTCTTC
CDR3 protein: CASSLIRQGSNNEQFF

clone size: NA
D gene: NA
V gene: TRBV6-2/TRBV6-3
J gene: TRBJ2-7
CDR3 DNA: TGTGCCAGCACTCCCCGAAGGAGTTTCTACGAGCAGTACTTC
CDR3 protein: CASTPRRSFYEQYF

clone size: few
D gene: TRBD1
V gene: TRBV12-3/TRBV12-4
J gene: TRBJ2-7
CDR3 DNA: TGTGCCAGCAGCGATCCGGGACAGGGGGACCTACGTGGAGAGCAGTACTTC
CDR3 protein: CASSDPGQGDLRGEQYF

clone size: few
D gene: TRBD1
V gene: TRBV7-9
J gene: TRBJ1-2
CDR3 DNA: TGTGCCAGCAGCTTAGCGGACAGGGCTGGCTACACCTTC
CDR3 protein: CASSLADRAGYTF

clone size: few
D gene: NA
V gene: TRBV27
J gene: TRBJ2-6
CDR3 DNA: TGTGCCAGCGCCCGGGAGAGCTCTGGGGCCAACGTCCTGACTTTC
CDR3 protein: CASARESSGANVLTF

clone size: many
D gene: TRBD2
V gene: TRBV7-2
J gene: TRBJ2-7
CDR3 DNA: TGTGCCAGCAGCCTAGGGAGGGTGCGCTCCTACGAGCAGTACTTC
CDR3 protein: CASSLGRVRSYEQYF

clone size: few
D gene: NA
V gene: TRBV5-5
J gene: TRBJ2-4
CDR3 DNA: TGTGCCAGCAGCTTGGTATGGGAAAGTGGAAACATTCAGTACTTC
CDR3 protein: CASSLVWESGNIQYF

clone size: NA
D gene: TRBD2
V gene: TRBV5-5
J gene: TRBJ2-3
CDR3 DNA: TGTGCCAGCAGCTTCCCGACTAGCGGGAGATACACAGATACGCAGTATTTT
CDR3 protein: CASSFPTSGRYTDTQYF

clone size: NA
D gene: TRBD1
V gene: TRBV4-2
J gene: TRBJ2-4
CDR3 DNA: TGTGCCAGCAACCAGGACAGGGGGCGCATCGAACCTCAGTACTTC
CDR3 protein: CASNQDRGRIEPQYF

clone size: few
D gene: TRBD1
V gene: TRBV4-1
J gene: TRBJ2-2
CDR3 DNA: TGCGCCAGCAGCCAGGGAGACAGGGGGCAGGGCGGGGAGCTGTTTTTT
CDR3 protein: CASSQGDRGQGGELFF

clone size: NA
D gene: TRBD2
V gene: TRBV2
J gene: TRBJ2-2
CDR3 DNA: TGTGCCAGCAGGGGGGAAGCGGGAGAAGTCACCGGGGAGCTGTTTTTT
CDR3 protein: CASRGEAGEVTGELFF

clone size: NA
D gene: TRBD1
V gene: TRBV24-1
J gene: TRBJ2-2
CDR3 DNA: TGTGCCACCAGTGACCCGGGACAGGGGGCCGGGGAGCTGTTTTTT
CDR3 protein: CATSDPGQGAGELFF

clone size: NA
D gene: TRBD2
V gene: TRBV6-1
J gene: TRBJ2-2
CDR3 DNA: TGTGCCAGCAGTGAAGCTGGCACTAGCGGGAGAAACACCGGGGAGCTGTTTTTT
CDR3 protein: CASSEAGTSGRNTGELFF

clone size: few
D gene: TRBD2
V gene: TRBV12-3/TRBV12-4
J gene: TRBJ2-3
CDR3 DNA: TGTGCCAGCAGTTTAGGGACTAGCGTTGATTTCGCAGATACGCAGTATTTT
CDR3 protein: CASSLGTSVDFADTQYF

clone size: NA
D gene: NA
V gene: TRBV11-3
J gene: TRBJ2-3
CDR3 DNA: TGTGCCAGCAGCCCAGGGGAGGGGGACACAGATACGCAGTATTTT
CDR3 protein: CASSPGEGDTDTQYF

clone size: NA
D gene: TRBD1
V gene: TRBV7-9
J gene: TRBJ2-3
CDR3 DNA: TGTGCCAGCAGCATGGGGACAGGGATCACAGATACGCAGTATTTT
CDR3 protein: CASSMGTGITDTQYF

clone size: few
D gene: NA
V gene: TRBV12-3/TRBV12-4
J gene: TRBJ2-7
CDR3 DNA: TGTGCCAGCAGCCTCGGCGTTCGGGGGACCTACGAGCAGTACTTC
CDR3 protein: CASSLGVRGTYEQYF

clone size: NA
D gene: TRBD1
V gene: TRBV12-3/TRBV12-4
J gene: TRBJ2-2
CDR3 DNA: TGTGCCAGCAGCCGTCGACAGGGGCCCGGGGAGCTGTTTTTT
CDR3 protein: CASSRRQGPGELFF

clone size: NA
D gene: NA
V gene: TRBV19
J gene: TRBJ2-5
CDR3 DNA: TGTGCCAGTAGAGGCAGGGGACCGTCCAATAAACAAGAGACCCAGTACTTC
CDR3 protein: CASRGRGPSNKQETQYF

clone size: few
D gene: TRBD1
V gene: TRBV5-1
J gene: TRBJ1-2
CDR3 DNA: TGCGCCAGCAGCTCAGACAGGGGTAATAGGAACTATGGCTACACCTTC
CDR3 protein: CASSSDRGNRNYGYTF

clone size: NA
D gene: TRBD2
V gene: TRBV5-1
J gene: TRBJ2-1
CDR3 DNA: TGCGCCAGCAGCTTGGGACTAGCGACCCATGAGCAGTTCTTC
CDR3 protein: CASSLGLATHEQFF

clone size: few
D gene: TRBD1
V gene: TRBV29-1
J gene: TRBJ2-4
CDR3 DNA: TGCAGCGTTGTGGCAGGGGGCGTCTTCACGGCCAAAAACATTCAGTACTTC
CDR3 protein: CSVVAGGVFTAKNIQYF